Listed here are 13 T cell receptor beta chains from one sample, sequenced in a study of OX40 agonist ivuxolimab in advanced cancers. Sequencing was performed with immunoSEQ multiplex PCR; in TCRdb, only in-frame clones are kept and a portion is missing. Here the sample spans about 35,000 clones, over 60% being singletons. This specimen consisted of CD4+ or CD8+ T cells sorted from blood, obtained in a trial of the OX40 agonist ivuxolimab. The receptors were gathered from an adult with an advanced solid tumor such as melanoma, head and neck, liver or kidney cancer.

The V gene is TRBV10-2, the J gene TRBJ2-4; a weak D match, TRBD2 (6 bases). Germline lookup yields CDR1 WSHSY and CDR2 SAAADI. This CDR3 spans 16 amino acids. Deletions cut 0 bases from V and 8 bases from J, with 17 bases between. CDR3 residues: CASSESGGGFYHIQYF. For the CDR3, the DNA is TGCGCCAGCAGTGAGTCGGGAGGTGGTTTCTACCACATTCAGTACTTC.

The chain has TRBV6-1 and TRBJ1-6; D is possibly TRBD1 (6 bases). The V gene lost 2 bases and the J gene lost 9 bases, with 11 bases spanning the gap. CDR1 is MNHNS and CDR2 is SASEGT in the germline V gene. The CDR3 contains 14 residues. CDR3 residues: CASSEPGEGSPLHF. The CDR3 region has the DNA TGTGCCAGCAGTGAACCAGGGGAGGGTTCACCCCTCCACTTT.

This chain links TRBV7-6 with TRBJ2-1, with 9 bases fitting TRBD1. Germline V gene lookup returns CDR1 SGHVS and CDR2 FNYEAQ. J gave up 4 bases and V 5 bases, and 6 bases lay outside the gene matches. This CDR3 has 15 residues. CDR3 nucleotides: TGTGCCAGCAGCCATACCGGGACAGGGTACAATGAGCAGTTCTTC. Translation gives CASSHTGTGYNEQFF.

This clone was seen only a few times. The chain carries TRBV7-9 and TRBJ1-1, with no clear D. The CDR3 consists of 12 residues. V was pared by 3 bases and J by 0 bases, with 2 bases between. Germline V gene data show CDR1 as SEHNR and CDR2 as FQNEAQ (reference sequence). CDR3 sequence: CASSFMNTEAFF. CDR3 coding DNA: TGTGCCAGCAGCTTCATGAACACTGAAGCTTTCTTT.

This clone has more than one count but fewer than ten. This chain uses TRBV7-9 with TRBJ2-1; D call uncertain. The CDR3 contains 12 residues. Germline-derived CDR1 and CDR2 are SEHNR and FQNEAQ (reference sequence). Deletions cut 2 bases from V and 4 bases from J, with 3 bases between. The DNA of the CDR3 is TGTGCCAGCAGCTTAACATACAATGAGCAGTTCTTC. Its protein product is CASSLTYNEQFF.

The CDR3 nucleotides read TGTGCCAGCAGCGCCGGGGAGTCGCAGTATTTT. The encoded protein is CASSAGESQYF. The chain has TRBV7-9 and TRBJ2-3; D may be TRBD2 (5 bases). Germline values: CDR1 SEHNR, CDR2 FQNEAQ (reference sequence). V dropped 5 bases and J dropped 10 bases, with 10 bases sitting between them. This CDR3 has 11 amino acids.

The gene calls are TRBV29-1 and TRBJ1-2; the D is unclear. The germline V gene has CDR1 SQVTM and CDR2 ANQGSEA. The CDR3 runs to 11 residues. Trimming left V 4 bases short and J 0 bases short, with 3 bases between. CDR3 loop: CSVGANYGYTF. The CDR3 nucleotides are TGCAGCGTTGGCGCTAACTATGGCTACACCTTC.

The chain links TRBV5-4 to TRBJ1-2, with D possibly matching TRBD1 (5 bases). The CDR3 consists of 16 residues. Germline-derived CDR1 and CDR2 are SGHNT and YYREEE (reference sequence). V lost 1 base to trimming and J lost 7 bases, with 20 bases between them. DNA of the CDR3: TGTGCCAGCAGCTTGAATCTTCCAGGGAGGAAAGGTGGCTACACCTTC. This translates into CASSLNLPGRKGGYTF.

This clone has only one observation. The DNA of the CDR3 is TGTGCCAGCAGGGTCCGGGACAGCCCAACCGGGGAGCTGTTTTTT. This gives the protein CASRVRDSPTGELFF. The chain uses TRBV2 and TRBJ2-2, with TRBD1 matching over 7 bases. The V segment lost 6 bases and the J segment 5 bases; nucleotides outside the gene matches: 9. This CDR3 has 15 amino acids. Germline lookup yields CDR1 SNHLY and CDR2 FYNNEI.

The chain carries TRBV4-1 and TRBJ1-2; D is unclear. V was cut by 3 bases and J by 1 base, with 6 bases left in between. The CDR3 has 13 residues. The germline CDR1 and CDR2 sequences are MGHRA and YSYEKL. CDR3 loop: CASSHGLNYGYTF. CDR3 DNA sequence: TGCGCCAGCAGCCACGGACTTAACTATGGCTACACCTTC.

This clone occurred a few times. DNA of the CDR3: TGTGCCAGCATTGGGGAGGGGTCCACTGAAGCTTTCTTT. Its translation is CASIGEGSTEAFF. V is TRBV27 and J is TRBJ1-1; tentatively, D is TRBD1 (5 bases). V was trimmed by 7 bases and J by 4 bases, leaving 13 bases between them. Germline CDR1 is MNHEY and CDR2 is SMNVEV (reference sequence). The CDR3 loop spans 13 amino acids.

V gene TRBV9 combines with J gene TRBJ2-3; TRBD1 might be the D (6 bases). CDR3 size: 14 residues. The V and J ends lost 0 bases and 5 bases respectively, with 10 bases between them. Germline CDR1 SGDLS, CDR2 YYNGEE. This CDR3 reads CASSVGGQEDTQYF. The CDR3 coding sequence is TGTGCCAGCAGCGTAGGGGGGCAGGAAGATACGCAGTATTTT.

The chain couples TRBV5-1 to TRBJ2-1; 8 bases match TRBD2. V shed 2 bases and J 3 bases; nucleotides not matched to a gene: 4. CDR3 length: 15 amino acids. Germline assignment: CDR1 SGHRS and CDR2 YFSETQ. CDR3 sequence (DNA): TGCGCCAGCAGCTTCTCGGCGGGGGGCTACAATGAGCAGTTCTTC. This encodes CASSFSAGGYNEQFF.